The 14 T cell receptor beta chains given below trace back to one sample, sequenced in a study of PD-1 and CTLA-4 blockade in melanoma. The table came from immunoSEQ multiplex PCR; TCRdb's copy has only in-frame clones and leaves some out. The sample contains around 20,000 clones, more than 70% of which appear only once. The sample was CD8+ T cells from peripheral blood, taken before anti-PD-1 treatment. The receptors were sampled from a human donor with melanoma.

The CDR3 protein is CASSMWGAGQETQYF. The CDR3 DNA reads as TGTGCCAGTAGTATGTGGGGGGCAGGCCAAGAGACCCAGTACTTC. The V call is TRBV19, the J call TRBJ2-5; D possibly uses TRBD1 or TRBD2 (6 bases each). The CDR3 has 15 amino acids. The V and J ends lost 3 bases and 1 base respectively, with 12 bases between them. Germline CDR1 reads LNHDA; CDR2 reads SQIVND (reference sequence).

This clone was counted once. The V gene is TRBV5-6, the J gene TRBJ2-5; D is unresolved. This CDR3 comprises 13 residues. V was trimmed by 0 bases and J by 2 bases, leaving 5 bases between them. CDR1 and CDR2 (germline): SGHDT, YYEEEE. This CDR3 is CASSLAEQETQYF. The CDR3 DNA reads as TGTGCCAGCAGCTTGGCCGAACAAGAGACCCAGTACTTC.

The rearrangement links TRBV28 to TRBJ2-5; no clear D gene. The germline V and J ends were trimmed by 5 bases and 0 bases, with 16 bases remaining between them. CDR3 size: 16 residues. CDR1 is MDHEN and CDR2 is SYDVKM in the germline V gene. In DNA form, the CDR3 reads TGTGCCAGCAGTAATGCTATAGACTTACACCAAGAGACCCAGTACTTC. It specifies CASSNAIDLHQETQYF.

The chain combines TRBV21-1 with TRBJ2-7; TRBD2 was called by the table and not checked on the DNA. TRBV21-1 is described as a pseudogene. This CDR3 is 13 amino acids long. The CDR3 region is CASRLGSTYEQYF. The CDR3 nucleotides read TGTGCCAGCAGGTTAGGGAGTACCTACGAGCAGTACTTC.

The V call is TRBV7-2, the J call TRBJ2-3, with D possibly matching TRBD2 (7 bases). The CDR3 extends over 16 amino acids. Trimming took 5 bases from V and 5 from J, leaving 20 bases between them. Germline assignment: CDR1 SGHTA and CDR2 FQGNSA. CDR3 sequence: CASSGSLGGAGDTQYF. The CDR3 nucleotides are TGTGCCAGCAGCGGCTCATTAGGGGGGGCCGGAGATACGCAGTATTTT. Supplemented by reference TRBV7-2 and TRBJ2-3, the full variable domain reads GAGVSQSPSNKVTEKGKDVELRCDPISGHTALYWYRQSLGQGLEFLIYFQGNSAPDKSGLPSDRFSAERTGGSVSTLTIQRTQQEDSAVYLCASSGSLGGAGDTQYFGPGTRLTVL.

This rearrangement joins TRBV28 to TRBJ1-1; D unclear. This CDR3 spans 15 amino acids. Germline lookup yields CDR1 MDHEN and CDR2 SYDVKM. The V end lost 7 bases, the J end lost 0 bases, and 15 bases lay between the germline ends. DNA for the CDR3: TGTGCCAGCACCCCTCCCGAGGAGGTGAACACTGAAGCTTTCTTT. Protein: CASTPPEEVNTEAFF. Full variable domain (missing parts from reference TRBV28 and TRBJ1-1): DVKVTQSSRYLVKRTGEKVFLECVQDMDHENMFWYRQDPGLGLRLIYFSYDVKMKEKGDIPEGYSVSREKKERFSLILESASTNQTSMYLCASTPPEEVNTEAFFGQGTRLTVV.

The V call is TRBV4-3, the J call TRBJ2-1, with TRBD2 as a possible D gene (5 bases). Germline V gene sequence: CDR1 LGHNA, CDR2 YSLEER. This CDR3 has 16 residues. Trimming shortened V by 0 bases and J by 8 bases, and 17 bases separated the two germline ends. The CDR3 DNA reads as TGCGCCAGCAGCCAAGATCTTCCACCCGCGAGGGATGAGCAGTTCTTC. Protein sequence: CASSQDLPPARDEQFF.

This chain links TRBV4-1 with TRBJ1-1; D is unclear. V was pared by 4 bases and J by 0 bases, with 6 bases between. The germline gives CDR1 MGHRA, CDR2 YSYEKL. The CDR3 is made up of 13 amino acids. CDR3 nucleotide sequence: TGCGCCAGCAGCCCCGGATTGAACACTGAAGCTTTCTTT. Translated, it gives CASSPGLNTEAFF.

The genes are TRBV7-9 and TRBJ1-2, with D unclear. This CDR3 contains 13 residues. With 2 bases removed from V and 3 bases from J, the gap between germline ends came to 7 bases. Germline V gene lookup returns CDR1 SEHNR and CDR2 FQNEAQ (reference sequence). CDR3 DNA sequence: TGTGCCAGCAGCTTACCTGGGGACTATGGCTACACCTTC. Amino acids: CASSLPGDYGYTF.

V usage is TRBV6-6 and J usage is TRBJ1-2; TRBD1 agrees at 7 bases. CDR1 MNHNY and CDR2 SVGAGI come from the germline V gene (reference sequence). The CDR3 length is 14 residues. V shed 3 bases and J 2 bases; nucleotides not matched to a gene: 3. CDR3 sequence: CASSYGQENYGYTF. The CDR3 DNA sequence: TGTGCCAGCAGTTATGGACAGGAGAACTATGGCTACACCTTC.

The V gene is TRBV6-1, the J gene TRBJ1-5, with 11 bases identical to TRBD1. V lost 4 bases, J lost 4 bases, and 6 bases stayed unmatched. Germline CDR1 is MNHNS and CDR2 is SASEGT. The CDR3 is made up of 16 amino acids. DNA for the CDR3: TGTGCCAGCAGTGTCGGGACAGGGGGGATAAATCAGCCCCAGCATTTT. Translation gives CASSVGTGGINQPQHF.

The rearrangement joins TRBV6-5 to TRBJ1-3, with D unclear. The CDR3 is 14 residues long. V shed 8 bases and J shed 3 bases, with 14 bases lying between them. Germline V gene data show CDR1 as MNHEY and CDR2 as SVGAGI. CDR3 protein: CASEEVQYGNTIYF. Written as DNA, the CDR3 is TGTGCCAGCGAGGAGGTCCAGTATGGAAACACCATATATTTT.

The chain uses TRBV2 and TRBJ1-1; TRBD1 agrees at 8 bases. The J segment lost 11 bases and the V segment lost 10 bases, leaving 12 bases of the junction unmatched. The CDR3 extends over 12 amino acids. Germline CDR1 reads SNHLY; CDR2 reads FYNNEI. The CDR3 DNA sequence: TGTGCCACCCCGAAAAAGGACAGGGAGGCTTTCTTT. Its translation is CATPKKDREAFF.

This rearrangement joins TRBV7-9 to TRBJ2-7; tentatively, D is TRBD1 (6 bases). CDR3 size: 15 residues. Trimming removed 7 bases at V and 0 bases at J, with 16 bases between. The germline V gene has CDR1 SEHNR and CDR2 FQNEAQ (reference sequence). In DNA, the CDR3 is TGTGCCAGCAACCTACCTACAGGGAGCTCCTACGAGCAGTACTTC. Residues: CASNLPTGSSYEQYF.